This TCR beta chain was recovered during a study of response to subunit inactivated influenza vaccine. The CDR3 is 15 amino acids. Trimming took off 6 bases at V and 2 bases at J, with 16 bases between the two ends. Via MiXCR, TCRdb re-called the RT-PCR reads, giving one row per CDR3 protein. The repertoire has hundreds of thousands of distinct CDR3 sequences, 22% of them found once; the top ten carry over 9%. V usage is TRBV12-3 or TRBV12-4 and J usage is TRBJ2-5; D could derive from TRBD1 or TRBD2 (6 bases each). Sample: PBMCs from blood, taken roughly 20 months after vaccination. The source is a man between 45 and 75 years old who received an inactivated influenza vaccine. The CDR3 DNA is TGTGCCAGCAGCCTCCTGGGGGGACAACAAGAGACCCAGTACTTC. Its protein product is CASSLLGGQQETQYF.